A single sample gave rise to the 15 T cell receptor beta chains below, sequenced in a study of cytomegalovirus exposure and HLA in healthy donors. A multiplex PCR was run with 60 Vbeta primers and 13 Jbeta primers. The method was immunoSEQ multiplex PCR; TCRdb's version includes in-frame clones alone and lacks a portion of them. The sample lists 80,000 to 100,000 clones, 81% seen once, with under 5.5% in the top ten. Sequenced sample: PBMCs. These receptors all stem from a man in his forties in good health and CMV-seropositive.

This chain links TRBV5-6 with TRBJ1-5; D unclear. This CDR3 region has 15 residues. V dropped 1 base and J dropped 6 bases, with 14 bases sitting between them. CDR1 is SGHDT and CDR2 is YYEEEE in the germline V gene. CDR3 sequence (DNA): TGTGCCAGCAGCTTGAGGCGGATTTCCCCTCAGCCCCAGCATTTT. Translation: CASSLRRISPQPQHF.

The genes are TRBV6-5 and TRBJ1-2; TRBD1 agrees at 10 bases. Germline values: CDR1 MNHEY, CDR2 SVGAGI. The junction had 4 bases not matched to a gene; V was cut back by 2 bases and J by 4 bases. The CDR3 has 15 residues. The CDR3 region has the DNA TGTGCCAGCAGTTACAAGGGACAGGGGACCTATGGCTACACCTTC. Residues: CASSYKGQGTYGYTF.

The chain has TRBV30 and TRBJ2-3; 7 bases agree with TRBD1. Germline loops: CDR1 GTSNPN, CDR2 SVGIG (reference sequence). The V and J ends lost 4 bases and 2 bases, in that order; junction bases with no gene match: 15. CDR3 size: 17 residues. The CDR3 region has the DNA TGTGCCTGGAAAGGGACAGCACTCCTGAAGCACACAGATACGCAGTATTTT. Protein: CAWKGTALLKHTDTQYF.

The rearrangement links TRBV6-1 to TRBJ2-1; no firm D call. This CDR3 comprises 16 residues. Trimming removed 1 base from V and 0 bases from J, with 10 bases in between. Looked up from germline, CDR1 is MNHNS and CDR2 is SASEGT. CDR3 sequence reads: CASSEGVVSSYNEQFF. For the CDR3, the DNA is TGTGCCAGCAGTGAAGGTGTAGTGAGCTCCTACAATGAGCAGTTCTTC.

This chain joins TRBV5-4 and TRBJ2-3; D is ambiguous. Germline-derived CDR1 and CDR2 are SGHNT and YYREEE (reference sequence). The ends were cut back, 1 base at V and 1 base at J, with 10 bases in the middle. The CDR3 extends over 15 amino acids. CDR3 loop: CASSLTGSGTDTQYF. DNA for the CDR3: TGTGCCAGCAGCTTGACCGGTTCCGGCACAGATACGCAGTATTTT.

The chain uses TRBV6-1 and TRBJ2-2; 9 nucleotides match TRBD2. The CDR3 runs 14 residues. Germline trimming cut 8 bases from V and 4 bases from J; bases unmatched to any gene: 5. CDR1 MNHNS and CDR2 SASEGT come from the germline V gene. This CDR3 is CASGLLAGTGELFF. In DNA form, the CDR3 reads TGTGCCAGCGGTTTACTAGCGGGCACCGGGGAGCTGTTTTTT.

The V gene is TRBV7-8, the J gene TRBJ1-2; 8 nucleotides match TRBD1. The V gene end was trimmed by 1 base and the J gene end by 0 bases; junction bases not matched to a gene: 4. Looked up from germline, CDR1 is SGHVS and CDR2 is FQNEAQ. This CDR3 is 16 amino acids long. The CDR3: CASSLGGQGTNYGYTF. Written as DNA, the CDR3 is TGTGCCAGCAGCTTAGGCGGACAGGGAACTAACTATGGCTACACCTTC.

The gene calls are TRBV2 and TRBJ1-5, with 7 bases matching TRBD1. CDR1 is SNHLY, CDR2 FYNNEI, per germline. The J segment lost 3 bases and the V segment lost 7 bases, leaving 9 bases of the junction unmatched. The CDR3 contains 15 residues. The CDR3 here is CASKPGQIVNQPQHF. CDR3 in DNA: TGTGCCAGCAAACCGGGACAGATAGTCAATCAGCCCCAGCATTTT.

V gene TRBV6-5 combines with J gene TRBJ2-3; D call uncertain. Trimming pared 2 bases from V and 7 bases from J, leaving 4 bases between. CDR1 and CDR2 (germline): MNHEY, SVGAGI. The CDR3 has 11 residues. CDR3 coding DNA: TGTGCCAGCAGTTACCAGAATACGCAGTATTTT. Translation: CASSYQNTQYF.

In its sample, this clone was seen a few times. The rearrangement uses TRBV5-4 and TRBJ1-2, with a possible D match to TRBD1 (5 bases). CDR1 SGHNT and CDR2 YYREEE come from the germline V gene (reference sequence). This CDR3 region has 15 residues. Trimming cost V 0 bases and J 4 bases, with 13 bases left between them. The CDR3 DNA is TGTGCCAGCAGCTTGGAAGGGGATGCGGCCTATGGCTACACCTTC. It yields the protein CASSLEGDAAYGYTF.

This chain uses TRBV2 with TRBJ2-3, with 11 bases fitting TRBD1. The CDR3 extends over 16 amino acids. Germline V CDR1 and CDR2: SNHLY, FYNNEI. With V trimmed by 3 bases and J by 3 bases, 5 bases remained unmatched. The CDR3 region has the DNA TGTGCCAGCAGTGATGGGGGGACAGGGGGTACAGATACGCAGTATTTT. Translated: CASSDGGTGGTDTQYF.

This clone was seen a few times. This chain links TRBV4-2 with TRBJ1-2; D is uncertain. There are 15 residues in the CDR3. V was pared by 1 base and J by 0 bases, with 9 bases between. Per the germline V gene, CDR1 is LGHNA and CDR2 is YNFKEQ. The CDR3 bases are TGTGCCAGCAGCCAAGGTCAGGCCCCTAACTATGGCTACACCTTC. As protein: CASSQGQAPNYGYTF.

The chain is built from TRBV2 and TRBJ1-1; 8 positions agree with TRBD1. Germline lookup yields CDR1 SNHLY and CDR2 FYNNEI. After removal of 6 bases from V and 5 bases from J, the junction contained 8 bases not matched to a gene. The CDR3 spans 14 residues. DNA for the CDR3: TGTGCCAGCAGGTCAGGGGGCGCAAGTACTGAAGCTTTCTTT. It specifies CASRSGGASTEAFF.

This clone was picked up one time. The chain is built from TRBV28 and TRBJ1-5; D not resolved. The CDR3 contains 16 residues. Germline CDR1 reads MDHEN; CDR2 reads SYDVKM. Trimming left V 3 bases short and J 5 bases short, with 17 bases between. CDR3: CASSFLPSAVDQPQHF. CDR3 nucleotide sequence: TGTGCCAGCAGTTTTCTACCTAGTGCGGTTGATCAGCCCCAGCATTTT.

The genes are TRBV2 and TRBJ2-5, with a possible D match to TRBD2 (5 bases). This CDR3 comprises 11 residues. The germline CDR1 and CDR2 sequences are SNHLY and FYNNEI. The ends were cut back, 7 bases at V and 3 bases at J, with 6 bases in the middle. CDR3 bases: TGTGCCAGCACGAGGGAAGAGACCCAGTACTTC. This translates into CASTREETQYF.